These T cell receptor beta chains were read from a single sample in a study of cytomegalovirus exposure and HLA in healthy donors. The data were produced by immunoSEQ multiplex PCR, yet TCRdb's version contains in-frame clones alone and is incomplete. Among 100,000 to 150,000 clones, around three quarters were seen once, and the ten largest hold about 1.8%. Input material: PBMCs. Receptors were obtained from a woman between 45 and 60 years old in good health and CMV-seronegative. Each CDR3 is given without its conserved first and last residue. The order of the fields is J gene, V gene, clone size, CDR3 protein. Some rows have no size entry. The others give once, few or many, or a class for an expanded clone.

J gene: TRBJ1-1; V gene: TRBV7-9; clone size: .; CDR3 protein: ASSLIPRAGTENTEAF
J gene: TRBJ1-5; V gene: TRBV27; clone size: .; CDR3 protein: ASSPRTDQPQH
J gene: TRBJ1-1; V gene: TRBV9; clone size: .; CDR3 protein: ASSPVRTGPGTEAF
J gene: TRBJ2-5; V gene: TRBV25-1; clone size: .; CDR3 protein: ASLLEGSETQY
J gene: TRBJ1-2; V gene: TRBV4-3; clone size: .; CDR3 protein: ASSQPGTDEMWYT
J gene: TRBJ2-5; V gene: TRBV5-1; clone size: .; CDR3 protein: ASRPGLAGPQETQY
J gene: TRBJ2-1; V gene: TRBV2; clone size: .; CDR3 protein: ASSEQDRYNEQF
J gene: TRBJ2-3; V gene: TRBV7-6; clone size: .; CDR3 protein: ASSPRLAGDEDTQY
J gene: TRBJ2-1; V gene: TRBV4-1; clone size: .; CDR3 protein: ASSPGGLAGGGEQF
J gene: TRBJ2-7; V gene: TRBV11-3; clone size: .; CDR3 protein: ASSFAGAYEQY
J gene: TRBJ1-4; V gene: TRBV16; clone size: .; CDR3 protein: ASSPWTGGGEKLF
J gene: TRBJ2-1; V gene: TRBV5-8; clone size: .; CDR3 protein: ASSLGASGGDEQF
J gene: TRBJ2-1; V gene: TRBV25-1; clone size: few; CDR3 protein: ASSVLAYEQF
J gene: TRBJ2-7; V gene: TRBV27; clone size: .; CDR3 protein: ASSLDRGYEQY
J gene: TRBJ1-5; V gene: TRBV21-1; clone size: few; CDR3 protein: ASSGVQQPQH
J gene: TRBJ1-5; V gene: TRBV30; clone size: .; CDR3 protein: AWAEGVNNQPQH
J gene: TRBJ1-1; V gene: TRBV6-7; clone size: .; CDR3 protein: ASSYSGTGGEAF
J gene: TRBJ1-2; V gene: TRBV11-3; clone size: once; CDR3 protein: ASSPSGQNYGYT
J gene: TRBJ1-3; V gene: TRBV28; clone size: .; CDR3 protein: ASSDGEADSGNTIY
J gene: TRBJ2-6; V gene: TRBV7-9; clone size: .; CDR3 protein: ASSLDRFTGETGANVLT
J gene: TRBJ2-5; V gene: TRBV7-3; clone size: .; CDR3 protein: ASSLLGGETQY
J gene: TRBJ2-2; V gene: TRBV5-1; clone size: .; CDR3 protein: ASSWGQEGTGELF
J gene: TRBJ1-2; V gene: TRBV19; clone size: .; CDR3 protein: ASSHVGGDGYT
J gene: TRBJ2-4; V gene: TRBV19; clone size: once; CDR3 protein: ASEGTSGGVAKNIQY
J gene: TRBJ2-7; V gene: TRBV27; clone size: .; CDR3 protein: ASSFAGGPRSEQY
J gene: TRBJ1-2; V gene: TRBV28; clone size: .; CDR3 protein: ASSAPGQGNYGYT
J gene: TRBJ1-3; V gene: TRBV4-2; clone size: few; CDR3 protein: ASSQGAAGGGNTIY
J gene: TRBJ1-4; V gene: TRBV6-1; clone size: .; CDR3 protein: ASSEATHRVGNEKLF
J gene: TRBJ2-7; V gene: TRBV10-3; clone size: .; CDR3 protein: AISEFASGRSEQY
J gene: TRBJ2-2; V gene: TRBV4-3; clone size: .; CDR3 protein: ASSQDGAGVGTGELF
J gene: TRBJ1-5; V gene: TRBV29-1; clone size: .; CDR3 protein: SVGVGNQPQH
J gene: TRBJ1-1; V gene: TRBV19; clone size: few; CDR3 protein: ASSIGPVTGVGTEAF
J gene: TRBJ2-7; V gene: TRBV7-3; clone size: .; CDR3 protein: ASSTGRREQY
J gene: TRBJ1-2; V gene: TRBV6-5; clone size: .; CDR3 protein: ASSYSHGNYGYT
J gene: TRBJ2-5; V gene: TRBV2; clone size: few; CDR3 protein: ASSETGKGGTQY
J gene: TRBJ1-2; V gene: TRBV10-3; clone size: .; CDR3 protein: AISGTAYGYT
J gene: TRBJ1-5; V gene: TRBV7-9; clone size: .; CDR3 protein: ASSRNNQPQH
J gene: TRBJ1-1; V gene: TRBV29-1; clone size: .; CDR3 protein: SVESWEGDTEAF
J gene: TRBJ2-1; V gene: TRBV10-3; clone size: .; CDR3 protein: AIRLAGERYNEQF
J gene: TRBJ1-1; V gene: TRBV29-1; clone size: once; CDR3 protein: SVLRGFSGTGPYVTEAF
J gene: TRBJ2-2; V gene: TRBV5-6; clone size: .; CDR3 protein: ASSLGAGGLTGELF
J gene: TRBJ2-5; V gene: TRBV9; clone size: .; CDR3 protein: ASSVSPGEVTQY
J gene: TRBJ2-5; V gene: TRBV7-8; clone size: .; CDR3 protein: ASRRNSGRGQETQY